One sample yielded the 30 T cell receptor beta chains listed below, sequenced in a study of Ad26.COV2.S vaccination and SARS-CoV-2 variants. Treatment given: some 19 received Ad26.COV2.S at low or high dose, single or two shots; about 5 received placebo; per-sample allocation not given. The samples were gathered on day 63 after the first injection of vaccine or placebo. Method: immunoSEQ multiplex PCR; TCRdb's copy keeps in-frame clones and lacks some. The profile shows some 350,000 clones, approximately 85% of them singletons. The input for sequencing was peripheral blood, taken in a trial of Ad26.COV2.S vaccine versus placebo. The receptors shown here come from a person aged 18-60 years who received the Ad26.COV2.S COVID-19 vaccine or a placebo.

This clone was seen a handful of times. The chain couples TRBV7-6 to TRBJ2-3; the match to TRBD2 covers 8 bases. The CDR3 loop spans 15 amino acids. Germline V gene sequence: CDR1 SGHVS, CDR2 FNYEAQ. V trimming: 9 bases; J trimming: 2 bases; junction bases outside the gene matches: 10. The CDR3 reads CASLWGTSHTDTQYF. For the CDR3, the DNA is TGTGCCAGTCTGTGGGGGACTAGTCACACAGATACGCAGTATTTT.

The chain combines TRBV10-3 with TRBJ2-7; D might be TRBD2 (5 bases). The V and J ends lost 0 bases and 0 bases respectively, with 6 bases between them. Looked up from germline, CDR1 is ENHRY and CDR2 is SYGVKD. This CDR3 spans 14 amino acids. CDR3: CAISESSGSYEQYF. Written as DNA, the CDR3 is TGTGCCATCAGTGAGTCCAGCGGCTCCTACGAGCAGTACTTC.

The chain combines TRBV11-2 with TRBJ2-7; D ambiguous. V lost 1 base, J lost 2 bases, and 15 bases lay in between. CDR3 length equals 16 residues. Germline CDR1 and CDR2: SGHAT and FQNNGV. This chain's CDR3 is CASSLVQPLNTYEQYF. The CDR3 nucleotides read TGTGCCAGCAGCTTAGTTCAACCCTTAAATACCTACGAGCAGTACTTC.

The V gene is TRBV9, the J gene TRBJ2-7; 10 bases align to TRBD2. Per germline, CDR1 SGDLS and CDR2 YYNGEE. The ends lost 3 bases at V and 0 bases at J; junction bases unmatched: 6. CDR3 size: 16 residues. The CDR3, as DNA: TGTGCCAGCAGCGCATGGACTAGCGGCCCCTCCTACGAGCAGTACTTC. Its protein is CASSAWTSGPSYEQYF.

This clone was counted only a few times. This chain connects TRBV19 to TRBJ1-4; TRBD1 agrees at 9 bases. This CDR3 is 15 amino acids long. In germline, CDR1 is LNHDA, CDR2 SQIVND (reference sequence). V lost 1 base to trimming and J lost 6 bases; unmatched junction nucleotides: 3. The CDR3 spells CASSIAQGADEKLFF. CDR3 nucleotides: TGTGCCAGTAGTATAGCACAGGGGGCAGATGAAAAACTGTTTTTT.

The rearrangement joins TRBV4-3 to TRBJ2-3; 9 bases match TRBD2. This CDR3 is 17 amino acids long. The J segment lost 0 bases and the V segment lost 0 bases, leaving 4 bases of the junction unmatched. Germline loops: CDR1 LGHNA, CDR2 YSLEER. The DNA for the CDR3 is TGCGCCAGCAGCCAAGATCAGACTAGCGGCAGCACAGATACGCAGTATTTT. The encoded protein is CASSQDQTSGSTDTQYF.

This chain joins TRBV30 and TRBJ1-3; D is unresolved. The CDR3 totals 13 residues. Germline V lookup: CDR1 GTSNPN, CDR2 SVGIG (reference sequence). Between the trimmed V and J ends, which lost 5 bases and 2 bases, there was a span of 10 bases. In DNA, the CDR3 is TGTGCCTGGGATGGGAAGGCTGGAAACACCATATATTTT. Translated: CAWDGKAGNTIYF. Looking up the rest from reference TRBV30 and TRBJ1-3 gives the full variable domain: SQTIHQWPATLVQPVGSPLSLECTVEGTSNPNLYWYRQAAGRGLQLLFYSVGIGQISSEVPQNLSASRPQDRQFILSSKKLLLSDSGFYLCAWDGKAGNTIYFGEGSWLTVV.

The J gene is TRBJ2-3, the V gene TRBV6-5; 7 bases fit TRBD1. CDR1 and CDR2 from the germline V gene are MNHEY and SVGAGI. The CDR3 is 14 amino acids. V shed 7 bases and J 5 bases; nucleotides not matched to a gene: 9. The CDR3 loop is CASKGQYLVDTQYF. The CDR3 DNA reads TGTGCCAGCAAGGGACAGTATCTTGTAGATACGCAGTATTTT.

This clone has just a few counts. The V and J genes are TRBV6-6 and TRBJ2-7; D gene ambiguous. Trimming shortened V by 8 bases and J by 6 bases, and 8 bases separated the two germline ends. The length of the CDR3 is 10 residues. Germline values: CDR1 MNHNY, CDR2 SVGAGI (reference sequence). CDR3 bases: TGTGCCAGCCTTGGGGTCGAGCAGTACTTC. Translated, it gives CASLGVEQYF.

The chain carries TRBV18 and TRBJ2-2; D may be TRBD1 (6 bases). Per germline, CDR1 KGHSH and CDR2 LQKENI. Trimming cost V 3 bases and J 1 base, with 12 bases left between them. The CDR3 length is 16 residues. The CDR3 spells CASSPWAGENTGELFF. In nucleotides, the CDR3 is TGTGCCAGCTCACCTTGGGCAGGGGAGAACACCGGGGAGCTGTTTTTT.

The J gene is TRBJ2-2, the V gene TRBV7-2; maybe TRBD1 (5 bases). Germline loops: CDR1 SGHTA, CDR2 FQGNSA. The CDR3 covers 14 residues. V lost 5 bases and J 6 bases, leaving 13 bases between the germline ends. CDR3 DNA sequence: TGTGCCAGCAGCACCCTCCAGGGCCCCGGGGAGCTGTTTTTT. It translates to CASSTLQGPGELFF.

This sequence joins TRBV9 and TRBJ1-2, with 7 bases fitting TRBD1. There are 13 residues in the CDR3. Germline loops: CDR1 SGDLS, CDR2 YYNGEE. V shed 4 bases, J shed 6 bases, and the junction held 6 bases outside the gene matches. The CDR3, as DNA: TGTGCCAGCAGCCACAGGGGAGGAGATGGCTACACCTTC. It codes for CASSHRGGDGYTF.

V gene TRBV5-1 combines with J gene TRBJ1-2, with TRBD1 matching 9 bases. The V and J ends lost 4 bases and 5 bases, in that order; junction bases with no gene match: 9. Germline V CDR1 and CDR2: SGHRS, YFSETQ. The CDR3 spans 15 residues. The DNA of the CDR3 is TGCGCCAGCAGCCCGGGGACAGGGAAACAGTATGGCTACACCTTC. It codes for CASSPGTGKQYGYTF.

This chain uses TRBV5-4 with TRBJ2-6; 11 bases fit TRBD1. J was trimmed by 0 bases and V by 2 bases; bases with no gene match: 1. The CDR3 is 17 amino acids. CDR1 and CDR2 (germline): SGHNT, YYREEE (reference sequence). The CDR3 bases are TGTGCCAGCAGCTTAGGACAGGGGGCCTCTGGGGCCAACGTCCTGACTTTC. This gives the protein CASSLGQGASGANVLTF.

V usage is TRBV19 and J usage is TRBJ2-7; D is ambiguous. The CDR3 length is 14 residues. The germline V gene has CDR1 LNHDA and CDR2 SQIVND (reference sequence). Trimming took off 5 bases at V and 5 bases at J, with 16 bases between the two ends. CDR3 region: CASSSSIHGHEQYF. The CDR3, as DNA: TGTGCCAGTAGTTCTTCGATACATGGCCACGAGCAGTACTTC.

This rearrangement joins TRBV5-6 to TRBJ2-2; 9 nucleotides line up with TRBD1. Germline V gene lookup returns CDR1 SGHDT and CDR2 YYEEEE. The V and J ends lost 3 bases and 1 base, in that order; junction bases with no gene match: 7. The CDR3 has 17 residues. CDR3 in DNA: TGTGCCAGCAGCTGGGGGGACAGGGTTCTGAACACCGGGGAGCTGTTTTTT. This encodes CASSWGDRVLNTGELFF.

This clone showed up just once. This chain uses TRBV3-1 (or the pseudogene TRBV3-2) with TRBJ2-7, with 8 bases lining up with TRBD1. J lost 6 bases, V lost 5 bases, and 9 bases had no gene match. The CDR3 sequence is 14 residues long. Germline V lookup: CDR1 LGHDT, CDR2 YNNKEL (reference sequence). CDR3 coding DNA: TGTGCCAGCAGCAGACAGGGGCTGGGTTCCGAGCAGTACTTC. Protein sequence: CASSRQGLGSEQYF.

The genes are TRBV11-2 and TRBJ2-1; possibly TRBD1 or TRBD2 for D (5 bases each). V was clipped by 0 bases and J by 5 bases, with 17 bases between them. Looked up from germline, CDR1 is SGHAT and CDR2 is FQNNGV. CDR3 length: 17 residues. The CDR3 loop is CASSLEFWVGTNNEQFF. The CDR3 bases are TGTGCCAGCAGCTTAGAATTTTGGGTGGGGACCAACAATGAGCAGTTCTTC.

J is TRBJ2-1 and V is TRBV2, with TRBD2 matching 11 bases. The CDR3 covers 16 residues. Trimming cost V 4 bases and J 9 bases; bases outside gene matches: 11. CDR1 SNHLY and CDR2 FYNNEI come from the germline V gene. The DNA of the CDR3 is TGTGCCAGCAGTGGTACTAGCGGGAGAACGCGGGGTGAGCAGTTCTTC. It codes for CASSGTSGRTRGEQFF. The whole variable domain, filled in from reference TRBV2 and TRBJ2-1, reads EPEVTQTPSHQVTQMGQEVILRCVPISNHLYFYWYRQILGQKVEFLVSFYNNEISEKSEIFDDQFSVERPDGSNFTLKIRSTKLEDSAMYFCASSGTSGRTRGEQFFGPGTRLTVL.

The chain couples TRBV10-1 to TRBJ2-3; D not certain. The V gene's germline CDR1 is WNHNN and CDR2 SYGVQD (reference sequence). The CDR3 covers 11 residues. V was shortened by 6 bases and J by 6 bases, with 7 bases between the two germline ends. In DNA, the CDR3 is TGCGCCAGCAGCTTTGAGGATACGCAGTATTTT. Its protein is CASSFEDTQYF.

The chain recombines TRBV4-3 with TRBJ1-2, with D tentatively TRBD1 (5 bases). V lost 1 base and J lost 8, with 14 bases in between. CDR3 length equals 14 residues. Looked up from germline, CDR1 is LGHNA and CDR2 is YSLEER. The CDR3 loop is CASSQAIGGRGYTF. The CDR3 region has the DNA TGCGCCAGCAGCCAAGCTATCGGGGGGAGAGGCTACACCTTC.

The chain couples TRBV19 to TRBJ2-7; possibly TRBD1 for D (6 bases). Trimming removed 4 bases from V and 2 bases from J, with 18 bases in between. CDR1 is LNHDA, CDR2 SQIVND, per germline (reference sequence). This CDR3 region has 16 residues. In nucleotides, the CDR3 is TGTGCCAGTAGTAGAGGCCTAGGGACATCTACCTACGAGCAGTACTTC. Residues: CASSRGLGTSTYEQYF.

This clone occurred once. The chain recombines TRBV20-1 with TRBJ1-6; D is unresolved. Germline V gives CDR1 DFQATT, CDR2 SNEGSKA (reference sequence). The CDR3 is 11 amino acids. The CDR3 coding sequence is TGCAGGGTCTCCTATAATTCACCCCTCCACTTT. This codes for CRVSYNSPLHF.

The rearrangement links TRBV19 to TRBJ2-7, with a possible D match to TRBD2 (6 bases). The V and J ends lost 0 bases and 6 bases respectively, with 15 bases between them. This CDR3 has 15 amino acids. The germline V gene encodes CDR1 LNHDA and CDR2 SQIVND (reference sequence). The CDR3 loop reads CASSIDWGPRGEQYF. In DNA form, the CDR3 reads TGTGCCAGTAGTATAGATTGGGGACCGCGGGGCGAGCAGTACTTC.

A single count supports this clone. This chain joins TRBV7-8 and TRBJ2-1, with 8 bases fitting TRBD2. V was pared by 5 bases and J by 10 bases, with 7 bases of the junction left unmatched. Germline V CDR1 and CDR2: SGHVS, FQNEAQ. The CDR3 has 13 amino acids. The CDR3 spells CASSRGLAGEQFF. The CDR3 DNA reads TGTGCCAGCAGCCGAGGACTAGCTGGGGAGCAGTTCTTC.

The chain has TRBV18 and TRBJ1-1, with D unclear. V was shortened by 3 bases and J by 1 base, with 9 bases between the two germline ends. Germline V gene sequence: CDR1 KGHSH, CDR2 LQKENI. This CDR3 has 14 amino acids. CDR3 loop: CASSPEASNTEAFF. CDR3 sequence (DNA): TGTGCCAGCTCACCGGAGGCCTCGAACACTGAAGCTTTCTTT.

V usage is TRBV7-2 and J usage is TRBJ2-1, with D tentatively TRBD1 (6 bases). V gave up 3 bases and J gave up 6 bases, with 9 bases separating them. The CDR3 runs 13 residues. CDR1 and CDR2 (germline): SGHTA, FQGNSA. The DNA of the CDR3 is TGTGCCAGCAGCTTCCAACAGGGCAATGAGCAGTTCTTC. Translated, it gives CASSFQQGNEQFF. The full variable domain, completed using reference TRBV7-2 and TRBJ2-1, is GAGVSQSPSNKVTEKGKDVELRCDPISGHTALYWYRQSLGQGLEFLIYFQGNSAPDKSGLPSDRFSAERTGGSVSTLTIQRTQQEDSAVYLCASSFQQGNEQFFGPGTRLTVL.

The chain's CDR3 is CASSQEPRALNTEAFF. The DNA of the CDR3 is TGCGCCAGCAGCCAGGAACCTCGGGCCCTCAACACTGAAGCTTTCTTT. This chain uses TRBV4-3 with TRBJ1-1, with D unclear. The CDR3 is made up of 16 amino acids. Germline V gives CDR1 LGHNA, CDR2 YSLEER. Trimming took 3 bases from V and 2 from J, leaving 16 bases between them.

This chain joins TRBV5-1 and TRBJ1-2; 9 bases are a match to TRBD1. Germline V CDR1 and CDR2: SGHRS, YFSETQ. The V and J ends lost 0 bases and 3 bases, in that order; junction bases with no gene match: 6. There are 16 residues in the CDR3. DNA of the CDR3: TGCGCCAGCAGCTTGGGCCTACAGGGGGCTGACTATGGCTACACCTTC. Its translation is CASSLGLQGADYGYTF.

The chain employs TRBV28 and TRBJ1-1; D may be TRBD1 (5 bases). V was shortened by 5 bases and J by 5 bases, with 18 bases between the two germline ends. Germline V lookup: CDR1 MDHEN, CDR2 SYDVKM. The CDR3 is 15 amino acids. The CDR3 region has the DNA TGTGCCAGCAGTCCATCCGGGGGGGTTCGGACTGAAGCTTTCTTT. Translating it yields CASSPSGGVRTEAFF.